The T cell receptor beta chain under discussion was sequenced for a study of blood T cell repertoires in COVID-19. Study details: From T cells, B-cell-depleted T cells, or PBMCs came the material, which was cDNA or gDNA.

Original analysis: How many nucleated cells were present was estimated from reference gene primer amplification. The data were produced by immunoSEQ multiplex PCR, yet TCRdb's version contains in-frame clones alone and is incomplete. V and J calls and clone size are as listed in that table; D and trimming were resolved from the DNA. The table lists about 190,000 clones, around 86% of them singletons. Across about two dozen US areas, participants ranged in age from about 18 to 90 years. Assignments of participants to cohorts depended upon their own reported clinical history. CDR3 size: 15 residues. CDR1 and CDR2 (germline): MNHEY, SVGEGT. Trimming took 0 bases from V and 4 from J, leaving 12 bases between them.

The chain is built from TRBV6-2 or TRBV6-3 and TRBJ1-2; D ambiguous. The sample was PBMCs or T cells enriched from blood (not recorded which). This clonotype was obtained from a man aged 35 to 55 with acute COVID-19. In nucleotides, the CDR3 is TGTGCCAGCAGTTACTCGAGTAACAGAGCCTATGGCTACACCTTC. Translated, it gives CASSYSSNRAYGYTF.